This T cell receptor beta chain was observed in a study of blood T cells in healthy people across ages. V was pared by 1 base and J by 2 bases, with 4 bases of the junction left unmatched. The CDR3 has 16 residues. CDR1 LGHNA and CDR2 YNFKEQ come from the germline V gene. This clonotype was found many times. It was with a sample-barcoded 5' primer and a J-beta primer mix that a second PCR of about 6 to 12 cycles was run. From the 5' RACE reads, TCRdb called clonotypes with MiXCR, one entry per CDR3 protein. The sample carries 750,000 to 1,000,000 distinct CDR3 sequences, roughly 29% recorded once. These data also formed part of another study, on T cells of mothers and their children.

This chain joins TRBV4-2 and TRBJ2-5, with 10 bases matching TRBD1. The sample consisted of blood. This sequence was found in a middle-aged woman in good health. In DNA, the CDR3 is TGTGCCAGCAGCCAAGGACCGGGACAGGGGCAAGAGACCCAGTACTTC. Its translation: CASSQGPGQGQETQYF.